Below are 3 T cell receptor beta chains sequenced from a single sample in a study of long-term antiretroviral therapy in people with HIV. The run of the v3.0 immunoSEQ assay was at survey level. Libraries were prepared by immunoSEQ multiplex PCR; TCRdb keeps only in-frame clonotypes and omits some of them. The sample records nearly 50,000 clones, about 81% being singletons. Sequenced here: unsorted PBMCs, sampled 0.8 years after starting antiretroviral therapy. These receptors came from a woman aged 18-30 years with HIV.

V and J are TRBV12-5 and TRBJ2-2, with D possibly TRBD1 on 5 matching bases. Trimming shortened V by 0 bases and J by 1 base, and 9 bases separated the two germline ends. The CDR3 consists of 16 residues. Germline assignment: CDR1 LGHNT and CDR2 FRNRAP. The CDR3 bases are TGTGCTAGTGGTTTGGTACAGGCCTGGAACACCGGGGAGCTGTTTTTT. Protein product: CASGLVQAWNTGELFF.

The chain couples TRBV5-1 to TRBJ2-2; D not certain. Per germline, CDR1 SGHRS and CDR2 YFSETQ. The CDR3 is 15 amino acids. The V end was cut by 2 bases, the J end by 0 bases, with 8 bases between. CDR3 protein: CASSFRGANTGELFF. The CDR3 nucleotides are TGCGCCAGCAGCTTCCGTGGGGCGAACACCGGGGAGCTGTTTTTT.

CDR3 in amino acids: CASSQEGLAGGSETQYF. The DNA for the CDR3 is TGCGCCAGCAGCCAGGAGGGGTTAGCGGGAGGGTCGGAGACCCAGTACTTC. V gene TRBV5-1 combines with J gene TRBJ2-5; TRBD2 matches at 11 bases. This CDR3 is built from 17 residues. Germline-derived CDR1 and CDR2 are SGHRS and YFSETQ. V lost 4 bases, J lost 5 bases, and 13 bases stayed unmatched.